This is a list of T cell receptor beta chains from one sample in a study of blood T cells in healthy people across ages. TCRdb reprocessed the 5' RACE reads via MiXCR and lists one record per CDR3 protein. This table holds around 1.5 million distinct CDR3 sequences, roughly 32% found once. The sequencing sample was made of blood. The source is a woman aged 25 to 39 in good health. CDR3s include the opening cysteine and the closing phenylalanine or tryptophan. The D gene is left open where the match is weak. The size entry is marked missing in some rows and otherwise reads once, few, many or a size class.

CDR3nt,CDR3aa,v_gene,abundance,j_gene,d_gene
TGTGCCACCAGTCCCCTCCCGGAGACGGACTATGGCTACACCTTC,CATSPLPETDYGYTF,TRBV15,few,TRBJ1-2,-
TGTGCCAGCAGCCCTTTCCTAATCGGCACAGATACGCAGTATTTT,CASSPFLIGTDTQYF,TRBV11-2,few,TRBJ2-3,-
TGTGCCACCAGCACGGACAGGGTGGGCAATCAGCCCCAGCATTTT,CATSTDRVGNQPQHF,TRBV15,few,TRBJ1-5,TRBD1
TGCGCCAGCAGCCCGACAGGGGTAGGCCTCAACTATGGCTACACCTTC,CASSPTGVGLNYGYTF,TRBV4-1,-,TRBJ1-2,TRBD1
TGTGCCAGCAGCCAAGGGGGGACAGGTGGCGGCTACACCTTC,CASSQGGTGGGYTF,TRBV3-1,-,TRBJ1-2,TRBD1
TGCGCCAGCAGCCCTGGCTACGGGGGGGCGTATTACAATGAGCAGTTCTTC,CASSPGYGGAYYNEQFF,TRBV5-1,-,TRBJ2-1,TRBD2
TGCAGTTTGGCGGGCTTCGGATCCTACAATGAGCAGTTCTTC,CSLAGFGSYNEQFF,TRBV20-1,few,TRBJ2-1,-
TGTGCCTGGAGCGCCTGGAGGACGAGCTCCTACAATGAGCAGTTCTTC,CAWSAWRTSSYNEQFF,TRBV30,few,TRBJ2-1,-
TGTGCCAGCAGTTTAAGGGCGGGAGGGACCTACAATGAGCAGTACTTC,CASSLRAGGTYNEQYF,TRBV12-3/TRBV12-4,-,TRBJ2-7,TRBD2
TGCAGCGTTCCCCAGAGAGGTCAAAAAAAAGACTCAGAGGTCAAAAATGAAAAACTGTTTTTT,CSVPQRGQKKDSEVKNEKLFF,TRBV29-1,-,TRBJ1-4,-
TGTGCCAGCAGATTGACTACCGGAAGGGGCACAGATACGCAGTATTTT,CASRLTTGRGTDTQYF,TRBV2,few,TRBJ2-3,-
TGTGCCAGCAGCCCAGGGACGGGGGCGGCGAACTACGAGCAGTACTTC,CASSPGTGAANYEQYF,TRBV7-9,few,TRBJ2-7,-
TGTGCCAGCAGCTTGGAACCTAGCGGGAGAGGGAACGAGCAGTACTTC,CASSLEPSGRGNEQYF,TRBV6-5,once,TRBJ2-7,TRBD2
TGTGCCAGCAGTAGGAGGTCGAGTGAGACCCAGTACTTC,CASSRRSSETQYF,TRBV28,-,TRBJ2-5,-
TGCAGTGCTAGAGATCCTTTGGCCCCCGACAGGGAAGGGACCCAGTACTTC,CSARDPLAPDREGTQYF,TRBV20-1,many,TRBJ2-5,TRBD1
TGCAGTGCTAGAGATCCGGTAACGGGAGCCCCTCGCAATGAGCAGTTCTTC,CSARDPVTGAPRNEQFF,TRBV20-1,few,TRBJ2-1,-
TGTGCCAGTGCGAGCTCGGGACACCAGAACACCGGGGAGCTGTTTTTT,CASASSGHQNTGELFF,TRBV28,-,TRBJ2-2,-
TGCAGCGTTGAAGTGCAAGAGAACACTGAAGCTTTCTTT,CSVEVQENTEAFF,TRBV29-1,few,TRBJ1-1,-
TGTGCCAGCAGCGTGCCTGGGAAGGAGCAGTTCTTC,CASSVPGKEQFF,TRBV7-2,-,TRBJ2-1,-
TGTGCCAGCACCAAATGGGGCGGGAGAGACGAGCAGTACTTC,CASTKWGGRDEQYF,TRBV28,-,TRBJ2-7,TRBD2
TGTGCCAGCAGCGGACCGAGAGACAAGACCCAGTACTTC,CASSGPRDKTQYF,TRBV12-3/TRBV12-4,-,TRBJ2-5,-
TGTGCCAGCAGTTACGCAACATTGGGACTAGCTAATGAGCAGTTCTTC,CASSYATLGLANEQFF,TRBV6-2/TRBV6-3,-,TRBJ2-1,TRBD2
TGTGCCACCAGCAGAGACAGGGAAGAATCCTATAATTCACCCCTCCACTTT,CATSRDREESYNSPLHF,TRBV15,few,TRBJ1-6,-
TGCGCCAGCAGCCAAGGCCCAGGGAGCAATCAGCCCCAGCATTTT,CASSQGPGSNQPQHF,TRBV4-1,few,TRBJ1-5,-
TGCAGTGCTAGGCAGACTGCTTGGGGGCACACTGAAGCTTTCTTT,CSARQTAWGHTEAFF,TRBV20-1,-,TRBJ1-1,-
TGTGCCAGCAGCCAAAGTCAGGGCGGGGGGCGGTTCTTC,CASSQSQGGGRFF,TRBV3-1,few,TRBJ2-1,TRBD2
TGTCGGACTAGCGGCTACAATGAGCAGTTCTTC,CRTSGYNEQFF,TRBV20-1,few,TRBJ2-1,TRBD2
TGTGCCAGCAGTTTCCGGGACAGAGAAAGCTACGAGCAGTACTTC,CASSFRDRESYEQYF,TRBV12-3/TRBV12-4,many,TRBJ2-7,TRBD1
TGTGCCAGCAGCTTGGCGGGGACCGATCCCTACGAGCAGTACTTC,CASSLAGTDPYEQYF,TRBV7-8,-,TRBJ2-7,-
TGCGCCAGCAGCCTACAGGAGACGGAGGGCTACACCTTC,CASSLQETEGYTF,TRBV5-1,few,TRBJ1-2,-
TGCGCCAGCAGCCAAGAAAAGACAGGGGTTGAAAAACTGTTTTTT,CASSQEKTGVEKLFF,TRBV4-1,few,TRBJ1-4,TRBD1
TGTGCCAGCAGCCTCCTCCGTGGGGTCGATATAGTGGCCCAGTACTTC,CASSLLRGVDIVAQYF,TRBV3-1,few,TRBJ2-5,-
TGTGCCAGCAGCGACCACTCTCCTACGCAGTATTTT,CASSDHSPTQYF,TRBV7-8,few,TRBJ2-3,-
TGTGCCAGCAACCGGGATCTGGAGACCCAGTACTTC,CASNRDLETQYF,TRBV6-6,-,TRBJ2-5,-
TGTGCCAGCAGTGAAGTTTGGCCCAAGGGCAATGAGCAGTTCTTC,CASSEVWPKGNEQFF,TRBV2,-,TRBJ2-1,-
TGCAGTGCTAGAGATCGAAGACAGGGGTCCGATACGCAGTATTTT,CSARDRRQGSDTQYF,TRBV20-1,-,TRBJ2-3,TRBD1
TGTGCCAGCAGGGGACAGGGTAGAGGTGAGCAGTTCTTC,CASRGQGRGEQFF,TRBV6-5,once,TRBJ2-1,TRBD1
TGTGCCAGCAGTTGGGGACAGGGGGCCGGGGAGCTGTTTTTT,CASSWGQGAGELFF,TRBV27,-,TRBJ2-2,TRBD1
TGTGCCAGCAGCTTAGCGCAGGGGGCGTTCCATGGCTACACCTTC,CASSLAQGAFHGYTF,TRBV7-9,few,TRBJ1-2,TRBD1
TGTGCCAGCAGCGGTCCGGACAGCGAGTTACAAGAGACCCAGTACTTC,CASSGPDSELQETQYF,TRBV5-5,few,TRBJ2-5,-
TGCAGCGCTAGGACAGGCATCTTTATGGGTGGCTACACCTTC,CSARTGIFMGGYTF,TRBV29-1,-,TRBJ1-2,TRBD1
TGTGCCAGCAGCCTAGAGGGCAGCGGCTACACCTTC,CASSLEGSGYTF,TRBV3-1,many,TRBJ1-2,-
TGCGCCAGCAGCCTAGGACAGGGGGATTCTCAGCCCCAGCATTTT,CASSLGQGDSQPQHF,TRBV4-1,-,TRBJ1-5,TRBD1
TGCAGTGCTAGAGATCTCCTCGGAGGGTTATCCTACAATGAGCAGTTCTTC,CSARDLLGGLSYNEQFF,TRBV20-1,once,TRBJ2-1,-
TGCAGCGGCGCCAGGGCCGTGGGGGGTACGCAGTATTTT,CSGARAVGGTQYF,TRBV29-1,many,TRBJ2-3,-
TGTGCCAGCAGCCCCACCAAGGACTCCCAGAACTATGGCTACACCTTC,CASSPTKDSQNYGYTF,TRBV7-9,-,TRBJ1-2,-
TGTGCCAGCAGTATGACAGGGGTACCCAACACCGGGGAGCTGTTTTTT,CASSMTGVPNTGELFF,TRBV5-5,-,TRBJ2-2,TRBD1